This paragraph reports one TCR beta chain. This clonotype was detected a few times. Its target antigen remains unknown. Per-base qualities were not stored, and no clone one base away is much larger. Preparation of the library involved multiplex PCR. The run used an Illumina HiSeq 4000. TCR beta libraries were built with iRepertoire HTBI primers and Arm-PCR amplification of CDR3 regions. Gel purification was performed on PCR products prior to sequencing. From the authors' description of their analysis: A total of fewer than 70 TRBV and more than twelve TRBJ segments were identified across samples and were used for gene usage analysis of CDR3 amino acid clonotypes. COPE and FqMerger were used to merge the filtered high-quality paired reads into contigs. BLAST was used to align contigs to IMGT TRBV, TRBD and TRBJ reference genes, and CDR3 was defined according to IMGT. Clonotypes above 0.1% frequency were classified as highly expanded clones. Repertoire diversity was measured by Shannon entropy, and V-J evenness by the Gini coefficient. Public clonotypes were defined as clonotypes shared by more than one individual. TCRdb trimmed public reads at Q25 via fastp, called clones via MiXCR and kept in-frame beta chains. Each entry is one CDR3 protein sequence, shown with its most common DNA and genes. These V and J calls are TCRdb output, not the study's own analysis. This sample lists 300,000 to 400,000 distinct CDR3 sequences; roughly 17% were detected once. The ten largest clonotypes hold roughly 27% of the sample.

The record originates from a study of regulatory T cells in long-lasting Graves disease (dated by TCRdb to about 2021). Describing the broader study: Patients with newly diagnosed Graves' disease had been on antithyroid drugs for under 3 months. Persistent Graves' disease patients were compared with newly diagnosed Graves' disease patients by peripheral blood TCR sequencing and RNA sequencing. A total of approximately 35 samples underwent TCR sequencing: 13 from persistent and some 20 from newly diagnosed Graves' disease patients. The study was registered as a clinical trial and conducted in China.

Findings and caveats that apply to the study as a whole: Only the TCR beta chain was sequenced and analyzed. Lower TCR Shannon entropy and fewer highly expanded clones were observed in persistent Graves' disease patients than in newly diagnosed patients, which suggested clonal expansion. Peripheral blood alone was examined, since thyroid tissue, which constituted the primary lesion, could not be accessed. The small sample size was acknowledged by the authors as a limitation that may reduce accuracy. Persistent patients shared more public clonotypes among themselves (around 3,000) than newly diagnosed patients did (roughly 920).

What the time point label conveys for this sample: newly diagnosed GD, antithyroid drugs for less than 3 months. For both TCR sequencing and RNA sequencing, RNA was extracted from PBMCs using TRIzol. The diagnosis of Graves' disease followed American Thyroid Association guidelines. The patients came from an endocrinology department in Xi'an, China. From each patient, around 9 milliliters of peripheral blood was collected into an EDTA anticoagulant tube. Ficoll Paque Plus density gradient separation was used to isolate PBMCs, and no additional T cell sorting was done. An Agilent 2100 Bioanalyzer and agarose gel were used to check RNA quality, and a NanoDrop 2000 was used to measure RNA concentration. The same specimen was also included in a second study, on T cells in Graves' hyperthyroidism and ophthalmopathy. That second publication adds: Stable Graves' hyperthyroidism was defined as the absence of progression to ophthalmopathy over 18 months of follow-up. Hyperthyroidism patients were newly diagnosed, with disease duration under 2 months, and aged 18 to 65 years. Exclusion was applied to patients with uncontrolled infections, other autoimmune diseases, pregnancy or lactation. Diagnoses relied on clinical symptoms, serum thyroxine and TRAb, thyroid ultrasound and orbital computed tomography. A first-round RT-PCR of the TCR CDR3 used the HTBI primer set with the Qiagen OneStep RT-PCR kit. Most expanded thyroid clonotypes (frequency above 0.001) were also detected in blood, a finding suggesting that blood repertoires may reflect thyroid immune responses. A model built on a 13 V-J signature distinguished ophthalmopathy from stable hyperthyroidism, reaching 85% to 90% sensitivity and 81.08% specificity in cross-validation and 80%/75% in testing. In validation, the model predicted progression to ophthalmopathy a median of around 6.5 months before onset, with roughly 70% sensitivity and almost 75% specificity. TCR V-J signatures able to tell the groups apart were searched for in a discovery cohort of some 100 patients, of whom roughly 42 had Graves' ophthalmopathy and around 57 had stable Graves' hyperthyroidism. Prospective prediction of ophthalmopathy was tested in an independent validation cohort of 18 to 20 hyperthyroidism patients and 17 patients who later progressed to ophthalmopathy. The approximately 95 discovery patients were divided at random into training and test sets in a 7:3 ratio. In addition, the study compared T-cell repertoires in thyroid tissue and in blood from roughly 6 Graves' hyperthyroidism patients. After sampling, hyperthyroidism patients received methimazole starting at 30 mg daily, and ophthalmopathy patients received high-dose intravenous methylprednisolone. Libraries were constructed in a second round of multiplex PCR, after which size selection and purification were carried out. Paired-end sequencing of the libraries was performed with 100 bp reads on an Illumina HiSeq2000. Raw data were processed with SOAPnuke, discarding reads with adapters, uncalled bases, mean Phred below 15, or no exact constant-primer or identifier match. High-quality paired reads were merged using COPE v1.2.5, and each unique nucleotide sequence was defined as a clonotype. MiTCR v1.1 was used to align the clonotypes against IMGT TRBV, TRBD and TRBJ reference segments. Only V-J combinations with frequency above 0.0001, covering 99% to 99.2% of repertoires, were analysed. The TCS score was defined as F50 (clonal expansion) divided by E x V (chaos), with BLOSUM62-based TCRdist calculated between CDR3 peptides within each V-J. Welch's t-statistics and random forest reduced some 510 V-J features to roughly 13, which were used in a naive Bayes classifier (R e1071). No statistical method was used to set the sample size in advance, and investigators knew the group allocation. The paper reports TCR Vbeta CDR3 sequencing of approximately 140 peripheral blood samples: fewer than 50 ophthalmopathy, under 80 hyperthyroidism and about 17 progressor patients.

Source: peripheral blood mononuclear cells (PBMCs), taken at new diagnosis, from a patient treated with antithyroid drugs. The sequence was obtained from a man aged 35-49 years with Graves disease. Donor details come from another sample of the same person, matched by shared clones.

The DNA sequence is as follows: TGTGCCAGCAGCAGACAGTACGCGAACACCGGGGAGCTGTTTTTT. Its translation reads: CASSRQYANTGELFF. The V and J segments used are TRBV6-2 or TRBV6-3 and TRBJ2-2; TRBD1 is a possible D gene, resting on 5 matching bases. V is pared back by 6 bases and J by 0 bases, with 11 bases lying between the germline termini. The CDR3 contains 15 residues, cysteine and phenylalanine counted. Only CDR3 DNA is held: 45 bases, read in frame from base 1. CDR1 and CDR2 (MNHEY, SVGEGT) derive from the germline V gene.